Described below is a single T cell receptor beta chain sequence and its context. Antigen unknown. The sample originates from a study of Ad26.COV2.S vaccination and SARS-CoV-2 variants. Overall study: The study gave Ad26.COV2.S intramuscularly, once or twice 56 days apart. Study findings and constraints: The TCR-based breadth and depth measures might underestimate overall T cell responses.

Here immunoSEQ multiplex PCR was the method, and the copy in TCRdb shows in-frame clones only, minus some. The repertoire holds almost 400,000 clones, with about 88% as singletons. The V gene lost 0 bases and the J gene lost 1 base, with 9 bases spanning the gap. The CDR3 sequence is 15 residues long. Germline assignment: CDR1 ENHRY and CDR2 SYGVKD. The sample's treatment: some 19 received Ad26.COV2.S at low or high dose, single or two shots; roughly five received placebo; per-sample allocation not given. Each sample was drawn 63 days after the first injection (of vaccine or placebo). This TCR derives from a person aged 18-65 years who received the Ad26.COV2.S COVID-19 vaccine or a placebo. Specimen: peripheral blood, collected in a trial of Ad26.COV2.S vaccine versus placebo. The rearrangement uses TRBV10-3 and TRBJ2-5; D unclear. DNA of the CDR3: TGTGCCATCAGTGAGTCTTCCACACCCCAAGAGACCCAGTACTTC. Encoded protein: CAISESSTPQETQYF.